This paragraph covers one TCR beta chain sequence. In this sample, this clonotype turned up many times. Its antigen has not been determined. Per-base quality was not reported, and no clone a single base away is much larger than it. This entry is derived from a study of CD8 T cells in ankylosing spondylitis (dated by TCRdb to about 2017). Some background on the complete study: To find TCR variants linked to disease, the study profiled T cell receptor beta repertoires in ankylosing spondylitis patients and healthy donors. Peripheral blood was sampled, and synovial fluid was also collected from ankylosing spondylitis patients. In total, the full study cohort was made up of some 110 healthy donors and 25 ankylosing spondylitis patients. What the work shows at the level of the full study, not this receptor alone: Some TCR beta motif variants had previously been reported in synovial fluid and blood of reactive arthritis patients, which suggested common disease-initiation mechanisms. Blood from ankylosing spondylitis patients appeared to be characterized by a TCR beta motif made up of fewer than ten highly homologous amino acid variants. Significant enrichment of the disease-linked clones was reported in matched synovial fluid samples from ankylosing spondylitis patients. The disease-linked clones showed a CD8+ phenotype and occurred at relatively low frequencies in peripheral blood.

V loses 2 bases at its end and J loses 8 bases; junction bases beyond the gene matches: 6. The CDR3 spans 14 residues, from the cysteine through the phenylalanine. The DNA shown is the 42-base CDR3, in frame from base 1. CDR1 and CDR2 (DFQATT, SNEGSKA) derive from the germline V gene (reference sequence). TCRdb shows the sequencer as Illumina HiSeq 2500. Quantitative 5'-RACE with molecular barcodes was the method used to prepare the TCR beta libraries. The paper's processing steps were these. A new computational method, built on a probabilistic model of VDJ rearrangement, was used to identify disease-linked TCR variants. In TCRdb, the public reads were trimmed at Q25 with fastp and aligned with MiXCR, with productive beta chains retained. Every CDR3 protein is listed once, alongside the most common genes and DNA of its rows. None of the V and J calls come from the authors' own analysis; TCRdb made them. For this sample the table gives around 390,000 distinct CDR3 sequences, of which 20% to 25% were detected only once. Of the sample, approximately 16% falls within the top ten clones.

The chain is assembled from TRBV20-1 and TRBJ2-2, and 9 junctional nucleotides match TRBD2. The sequenced sample consisted of blood, either unsorted or a sorted T cell fraction (not recorded which). This clonotype originated in a male donor with ankylosing spondylitis. The CDR3 amino acid sequence is: CSARIAGVGGELFF. Read as DNA, the sequence is TGCAGTGCTAGAATAGCGGGAGTAGGTGGGGAGCTGTTTTTT.